What follows describes a single TCR beta chain. As originally analysed: Estimation of nucleated cell counts was performed using reference gene primer amplification. Clones were sequenced by immunoSEQ multiplex PCR, and TCRdb holds only the in-frame ones, with some missing. That table gives V, J and clone size, and the DNA gave D and trimming. Of over 250,000 clones listed, 65% to 85% were seen once; the top ten hold roughly 1.5%. The germline V gene encodes CDR1 LGHNA and CDR2 YSLEER. V was pared by 1 base and J by 8 bases, with 8 bases between. The CDR3 extends over 13 amino acids. The sample is drawn from a study of blood T cell repertoires in COVID-19. Study at large: Collection of acute and convalescent COVID-19 samples took place in the United States, Italy and Spain.

This clonotype originated in a human donor with COVID-19, enrolled during active disease. The donor label of this sample is uncertain. What was sequenced was peripheral blood. The J gene is TRBJ1-4, the V gene TRBV4-3; no clear D. The CDR3 DNA reads TGCGCCAGCAGCCAAGGTAGAGAAGAAAAACTGTTTTTT. It is translated as CASSQGREEKLFF.